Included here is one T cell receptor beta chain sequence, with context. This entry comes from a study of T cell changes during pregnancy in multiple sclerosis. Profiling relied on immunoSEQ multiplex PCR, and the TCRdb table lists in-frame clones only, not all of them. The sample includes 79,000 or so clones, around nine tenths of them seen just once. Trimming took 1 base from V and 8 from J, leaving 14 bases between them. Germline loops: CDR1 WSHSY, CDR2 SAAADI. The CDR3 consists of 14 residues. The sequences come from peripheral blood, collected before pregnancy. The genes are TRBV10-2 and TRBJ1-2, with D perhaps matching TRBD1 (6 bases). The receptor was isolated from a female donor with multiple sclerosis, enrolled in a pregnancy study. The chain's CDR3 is CASSEYTGLDGYTF. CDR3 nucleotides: TGCGCCAGCAGTGAGTACACAGGGCTTGACGGCTACACCTTC.